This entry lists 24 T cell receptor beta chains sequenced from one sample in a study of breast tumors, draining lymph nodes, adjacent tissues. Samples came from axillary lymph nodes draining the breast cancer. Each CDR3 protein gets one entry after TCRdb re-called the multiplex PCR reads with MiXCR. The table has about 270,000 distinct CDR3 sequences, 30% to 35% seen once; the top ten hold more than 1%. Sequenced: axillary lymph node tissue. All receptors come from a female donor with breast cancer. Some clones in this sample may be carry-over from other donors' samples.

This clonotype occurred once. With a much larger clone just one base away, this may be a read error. The CDR3 coding sequence is TGTGCCAGCAGCTTGTCCACAGGGGAATCGCATGGCTACACCTTC. This codes for CASSLSTGESHGYTF. The J gene is TRBJ1-2, the V gene TRBV5-4; 7 bases fit TRBD1. V was pared by 1 base and J by 6 bases, with 9 bases of the junction left unmatched. CDR3 length equals 15 residues. Germline CDR1 is SGHNT and CDR2 is YYREEE (reference sequence).

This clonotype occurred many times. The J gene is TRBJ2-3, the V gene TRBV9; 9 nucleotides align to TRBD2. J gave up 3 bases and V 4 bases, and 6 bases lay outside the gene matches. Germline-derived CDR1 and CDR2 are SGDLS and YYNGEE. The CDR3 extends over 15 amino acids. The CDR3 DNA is TGTGCCAGCAGCTTACGAGCGGGGGGAACAGATACGCAGTATTTT. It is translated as CASSLRAGGTDTQYF.

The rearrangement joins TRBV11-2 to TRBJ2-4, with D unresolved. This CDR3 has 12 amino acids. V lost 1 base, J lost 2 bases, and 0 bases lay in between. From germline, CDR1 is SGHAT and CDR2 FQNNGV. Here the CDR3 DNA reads TGTGCCAGCAGCTTAGCCAAAAACATTCAGTACTTC. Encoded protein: CASSLAKNIQYF.

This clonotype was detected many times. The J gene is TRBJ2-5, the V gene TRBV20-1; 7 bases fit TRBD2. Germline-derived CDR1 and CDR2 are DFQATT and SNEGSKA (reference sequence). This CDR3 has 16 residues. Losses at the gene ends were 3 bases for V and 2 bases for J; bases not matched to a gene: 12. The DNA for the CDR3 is TGCAGTGCTAGGGGCCGACTAGCTGTACTACAAGAGACCCAGTACTTC. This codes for CSARGRLAVLQETQYF.

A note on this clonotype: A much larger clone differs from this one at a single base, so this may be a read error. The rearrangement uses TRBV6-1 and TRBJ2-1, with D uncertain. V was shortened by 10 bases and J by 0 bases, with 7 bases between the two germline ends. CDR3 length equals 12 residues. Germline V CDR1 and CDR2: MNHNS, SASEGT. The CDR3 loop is CATDHSYNEQFF. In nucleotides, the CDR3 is TGTGCCACGGACCACTCCTACAATGAGCAGTTCTTC.

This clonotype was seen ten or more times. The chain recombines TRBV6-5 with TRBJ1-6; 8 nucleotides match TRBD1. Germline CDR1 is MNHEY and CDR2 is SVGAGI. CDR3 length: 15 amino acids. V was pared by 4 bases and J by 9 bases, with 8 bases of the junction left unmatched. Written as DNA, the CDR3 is TGTGCCAGCAGTTCGACAGGGGACATTGCTTCACCCCTCCACTTT. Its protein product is CASSSTGDIASPLHF.

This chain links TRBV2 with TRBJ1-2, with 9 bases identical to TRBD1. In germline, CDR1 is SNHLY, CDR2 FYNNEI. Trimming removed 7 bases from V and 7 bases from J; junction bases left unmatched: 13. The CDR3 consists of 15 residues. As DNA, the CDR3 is TGTGCCAGCAATCCGACAGGGGGTGGAAGCACTGGCTACACCTTC. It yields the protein CASNPTGGGSTGYTF. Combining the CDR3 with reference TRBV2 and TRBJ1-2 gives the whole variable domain EPEVTQTPSHQVTQMGQEVILRCVPISNHLYFYWYRQILGQKVEFLVSFYNNEISEKSEIFDDQFSVERPDGSNFTLKIRSTKLEDSAMYFCASNPTGGGSTGYTFGSGTRLTVV.

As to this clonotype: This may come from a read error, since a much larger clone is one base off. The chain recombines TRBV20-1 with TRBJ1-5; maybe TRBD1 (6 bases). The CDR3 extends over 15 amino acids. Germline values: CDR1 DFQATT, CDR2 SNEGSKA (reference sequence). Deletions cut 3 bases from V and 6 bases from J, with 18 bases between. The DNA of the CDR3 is TGCAGTGCTAGTGTACAGGGAAGGGGCAGTCAGCCCCAGCATTTT. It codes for CSASVQGRGSQPQHF.

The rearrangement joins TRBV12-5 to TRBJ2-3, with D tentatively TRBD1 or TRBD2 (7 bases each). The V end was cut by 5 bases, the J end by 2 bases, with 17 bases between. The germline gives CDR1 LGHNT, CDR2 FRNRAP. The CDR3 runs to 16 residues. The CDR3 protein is CASGTRGGGLTDTQYF. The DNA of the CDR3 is TGTGCTAGTGGTACCAGGGGGGGGGGCCTCACAGATACGCAGTATTTT.

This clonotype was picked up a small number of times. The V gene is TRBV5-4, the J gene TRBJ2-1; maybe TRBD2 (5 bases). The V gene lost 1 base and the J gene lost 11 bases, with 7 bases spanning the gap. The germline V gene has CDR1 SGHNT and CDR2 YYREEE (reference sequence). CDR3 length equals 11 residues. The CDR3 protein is CASSLRGKQFF. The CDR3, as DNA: TGTGCCAGCAGCTTGCGGGGTAAGCAGTTCTTC.

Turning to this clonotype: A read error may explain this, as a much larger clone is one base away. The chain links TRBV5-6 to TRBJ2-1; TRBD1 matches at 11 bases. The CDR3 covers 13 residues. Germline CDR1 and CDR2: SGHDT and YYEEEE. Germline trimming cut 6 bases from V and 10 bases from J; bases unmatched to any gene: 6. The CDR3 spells CASTGQGAYEQFF. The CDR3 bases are TGTGCCAGCACCGGACAGGGGGCCTACGAGCAGTTCTTC.

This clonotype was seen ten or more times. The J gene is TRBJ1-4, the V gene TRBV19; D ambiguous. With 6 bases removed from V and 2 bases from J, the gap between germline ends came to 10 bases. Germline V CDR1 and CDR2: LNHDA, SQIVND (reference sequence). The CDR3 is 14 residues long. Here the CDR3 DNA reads TGTGCCAGTAGGGGTATTCAGACTAATGAAAAACTGTTTTTT. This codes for CASRGIQTNEKLFF.

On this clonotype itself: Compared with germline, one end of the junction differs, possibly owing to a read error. Here the CDR3 DNA reads TGTGCCATCGGGGTTACGGGGCCTAACTGTGGCTACACCTTC. Its translation: CAIGVTGPNCGYTF. V is TRBV10-3 and J is TRBJ1-2; D might be TRBD1 (5 bases). Per germline, CDR1 ENHRY and CDR2 SYGVKD. CDR3 size: 14 residues.

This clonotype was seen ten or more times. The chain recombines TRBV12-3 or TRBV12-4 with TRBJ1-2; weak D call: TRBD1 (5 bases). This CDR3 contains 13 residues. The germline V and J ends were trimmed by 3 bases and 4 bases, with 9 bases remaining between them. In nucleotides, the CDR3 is TGTGCCAGCAGTTTTGTCGACAGCTATGGCTACACCTTC. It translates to CASSFVDSYGYTF.

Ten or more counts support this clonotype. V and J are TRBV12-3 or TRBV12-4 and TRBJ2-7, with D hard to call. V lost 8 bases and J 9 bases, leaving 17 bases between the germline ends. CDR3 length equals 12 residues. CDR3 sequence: CASAHLGTRQYF. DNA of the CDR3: TGTGCCAGCGCACACTTAGGTACGAGGCAGTACTTC.

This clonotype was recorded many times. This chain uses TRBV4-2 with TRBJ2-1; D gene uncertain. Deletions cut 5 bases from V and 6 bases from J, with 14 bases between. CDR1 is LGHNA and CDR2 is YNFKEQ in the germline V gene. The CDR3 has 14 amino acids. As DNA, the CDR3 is TGTGCCAGCAGCGAGTCTTATCAGGTCAATGAGCAGTTCTTC. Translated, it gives CASSESYQVNEQFF.

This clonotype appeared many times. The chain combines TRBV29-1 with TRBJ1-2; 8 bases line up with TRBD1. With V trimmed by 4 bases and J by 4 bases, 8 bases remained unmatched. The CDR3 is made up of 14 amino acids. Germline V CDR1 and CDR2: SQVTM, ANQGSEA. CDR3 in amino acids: CSVGHLGTGYGYTF. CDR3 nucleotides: TGCAGCGTTGGGCACCTGGGGACAGGCTATGGCTACACCTTC.

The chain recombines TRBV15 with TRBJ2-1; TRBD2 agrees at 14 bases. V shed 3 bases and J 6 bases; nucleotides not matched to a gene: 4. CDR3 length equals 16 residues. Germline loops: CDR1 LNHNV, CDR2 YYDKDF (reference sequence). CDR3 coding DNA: TGTGCCACCAGCAGGGGGACTAGCGGGAGAGGCAATGAGCAGTTCTTC. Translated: CATSRGTSGRGNEQFF.

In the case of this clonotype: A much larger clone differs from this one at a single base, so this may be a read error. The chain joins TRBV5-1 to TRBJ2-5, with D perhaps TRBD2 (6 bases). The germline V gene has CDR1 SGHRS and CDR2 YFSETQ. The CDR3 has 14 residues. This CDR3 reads CASSSRDSEETQCF. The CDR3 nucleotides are TGCGCCAGCAGCTCCCGGGACTCCGAAGAGACCCAGTGCTTC. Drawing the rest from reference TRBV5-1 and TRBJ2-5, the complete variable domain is KAGVTQTPRYLIKTRGQQVTLSCSPISGHRSVSWYQQTPGQGLQFLFEYFSETQRNKGNFPGRFSGRQFSNSRSEMNVSTLELGDSALYLCASSSRDSEETQCFGPGTRLLVL.

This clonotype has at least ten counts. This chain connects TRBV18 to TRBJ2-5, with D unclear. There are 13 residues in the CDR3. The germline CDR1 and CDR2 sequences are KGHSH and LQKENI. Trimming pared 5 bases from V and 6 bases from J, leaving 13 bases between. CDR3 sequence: CASSADTAQTQYF. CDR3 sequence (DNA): TGTGCCAGCTCAGCCGACACGGCCCAGACCCAGTACTTC.

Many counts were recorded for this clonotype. CDR3 sequence (DNA): TGTGCCAGCAGCTTAATTCGGAACTCTGGGGCCAACGTCCTGACTTTC. Translating it yields CASSLIRNSGANVLTF. The chain uses TRBV7-2 and TRBJ2-6, with D unclear. V was shortened by 2 bases and J by 0 bases, with 8 bases between the two germline ends. Germline-derived CDR1 and CDR2 are SGHTA and FQGNSA. This CDR3 has 16 residues.

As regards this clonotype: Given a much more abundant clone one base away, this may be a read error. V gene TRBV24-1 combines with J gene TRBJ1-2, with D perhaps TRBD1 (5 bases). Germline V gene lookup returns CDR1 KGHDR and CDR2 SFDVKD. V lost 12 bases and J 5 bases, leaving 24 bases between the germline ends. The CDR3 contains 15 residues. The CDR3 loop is CAWNGGNGVRYGYTF. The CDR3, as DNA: TGTGCCTGGAATGGGGGGAACGGGGTACGGTATGGCTACACCTTC.

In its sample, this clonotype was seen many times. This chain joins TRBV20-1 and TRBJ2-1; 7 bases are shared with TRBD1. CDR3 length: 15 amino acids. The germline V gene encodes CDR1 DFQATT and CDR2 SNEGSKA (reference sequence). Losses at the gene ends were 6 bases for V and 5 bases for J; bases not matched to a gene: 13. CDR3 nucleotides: TGCAGTGCCCCAGGGTGGTTAACAGGGGACAATGAGCAGTTCTTC. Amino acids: CSAPGWLTGDNEQFF.

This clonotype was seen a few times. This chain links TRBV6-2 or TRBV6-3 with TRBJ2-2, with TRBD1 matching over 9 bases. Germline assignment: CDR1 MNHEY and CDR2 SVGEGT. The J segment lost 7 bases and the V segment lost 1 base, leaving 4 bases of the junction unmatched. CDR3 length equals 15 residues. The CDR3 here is CASSYLGQGGGELFF. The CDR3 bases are TGTGCCAGCAGTTACTTGGGACAGGGCGGCGGGGAGCTGTTTTTT.